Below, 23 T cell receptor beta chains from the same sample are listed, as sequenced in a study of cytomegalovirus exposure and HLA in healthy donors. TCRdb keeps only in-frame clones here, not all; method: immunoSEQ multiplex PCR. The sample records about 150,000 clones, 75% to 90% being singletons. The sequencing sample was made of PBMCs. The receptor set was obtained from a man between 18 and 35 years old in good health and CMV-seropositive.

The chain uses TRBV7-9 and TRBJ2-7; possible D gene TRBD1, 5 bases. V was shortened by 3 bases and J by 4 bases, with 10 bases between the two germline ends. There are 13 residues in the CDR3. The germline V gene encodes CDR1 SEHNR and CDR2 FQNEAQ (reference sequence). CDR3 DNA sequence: TGTGCCAGCAGCTTGGGGCCAGGGTACGAGCAGTACTTC. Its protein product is CASSLGPGYEQYF.

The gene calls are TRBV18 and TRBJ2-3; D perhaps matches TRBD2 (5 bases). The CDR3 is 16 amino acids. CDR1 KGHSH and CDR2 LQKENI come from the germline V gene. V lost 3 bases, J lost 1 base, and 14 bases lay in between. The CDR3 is CASSPSAEVGTDTQYF. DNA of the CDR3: TGTGCCAGCTCACCGTCAGCGGAGGTGGGCACAGATACGCAGTATTTT.

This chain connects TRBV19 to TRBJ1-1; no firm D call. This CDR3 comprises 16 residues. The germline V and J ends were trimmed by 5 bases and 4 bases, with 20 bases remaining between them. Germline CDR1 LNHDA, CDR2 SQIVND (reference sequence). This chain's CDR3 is CASSPFDGNAGTEAFF. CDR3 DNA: TGTGCCAGTAGTCCTTTCGACGGAAATGCGGGCACTGAAGCTTTCTTT.

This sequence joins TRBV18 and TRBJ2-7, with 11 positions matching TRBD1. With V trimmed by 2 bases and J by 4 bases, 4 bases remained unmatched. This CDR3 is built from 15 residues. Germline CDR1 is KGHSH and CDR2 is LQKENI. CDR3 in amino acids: CASSPGTGGKYEQYF. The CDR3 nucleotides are TGTGCCAGCTCACCAGGGACAGGGGGAAAATACGAGCAGTACTTC.

CDR3 region: CASSSSPNSGNTIYF. The CDR3 region has the DNA TGCGCCAGCAGTTCTAGTCCTAACTCTGGAAACACCATATATTTT. V gene TRBV10-2 combines with J gene TRBJ1-3, with D hard to call. The CDR3 runs 15 residues. Per the germline V gene, CDR1 is WSHSY and CDR2 is SAAADI. Between the trimmed V and J ends, which lost 5 bases and 0 bases, there was a span of 11 bases.

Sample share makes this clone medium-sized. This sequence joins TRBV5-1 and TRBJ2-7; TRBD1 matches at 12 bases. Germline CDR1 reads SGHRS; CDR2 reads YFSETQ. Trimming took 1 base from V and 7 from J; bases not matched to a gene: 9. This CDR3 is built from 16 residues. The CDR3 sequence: CASSLTPGQGAGEQYF. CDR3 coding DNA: TGCGCCAGCAGCTTGACGCCGGGACAGGGGGCCGGGGAGCAGTACTTC.

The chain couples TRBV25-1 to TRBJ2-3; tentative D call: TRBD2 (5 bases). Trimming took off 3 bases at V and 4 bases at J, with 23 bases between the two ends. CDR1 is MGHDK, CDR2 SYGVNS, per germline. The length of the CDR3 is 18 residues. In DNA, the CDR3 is TGTGCCAGCAGTGAGCCCGGGAATGGGTTGGGCGGATCAGATACGCAGTATTTT. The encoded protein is CASSEPGNGLGGSDTQYF.

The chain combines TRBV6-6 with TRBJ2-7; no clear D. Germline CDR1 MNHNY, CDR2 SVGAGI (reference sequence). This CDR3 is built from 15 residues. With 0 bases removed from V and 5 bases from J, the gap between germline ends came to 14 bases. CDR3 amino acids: CASSYSSPEVNEQYF. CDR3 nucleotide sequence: TGTGCCAGCAGTTACTCGTCCCCCGAGGTCAACGAGCAGTACTTC.

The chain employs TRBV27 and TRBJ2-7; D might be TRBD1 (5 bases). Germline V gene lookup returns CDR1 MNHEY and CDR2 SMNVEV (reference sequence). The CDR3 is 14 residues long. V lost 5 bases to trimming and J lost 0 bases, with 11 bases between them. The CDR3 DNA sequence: TGTGCCAGCAGTCGCCAGGGTTTCTCCTACGAGCAGTACTTC. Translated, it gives CASSRQGFSYEQYF.

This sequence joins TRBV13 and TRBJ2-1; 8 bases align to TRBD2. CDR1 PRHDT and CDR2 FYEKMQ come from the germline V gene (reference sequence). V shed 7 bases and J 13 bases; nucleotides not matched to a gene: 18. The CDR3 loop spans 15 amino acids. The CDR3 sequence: CASKLRSGSNVKQFF. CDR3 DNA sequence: TGTGCCAGCAAATTGCGCAGCGGGAGCAATGTAAAACAGTTCTTC.

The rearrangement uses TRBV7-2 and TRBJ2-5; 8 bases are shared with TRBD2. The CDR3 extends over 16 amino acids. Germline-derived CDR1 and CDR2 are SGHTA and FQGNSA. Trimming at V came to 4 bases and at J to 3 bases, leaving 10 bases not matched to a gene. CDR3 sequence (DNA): TGTGCCAGCAGCTCCGCCCTAGCGGGCAAAGAAGAGACCCAGTACTTC. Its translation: CASSSALAGKEETQYF.

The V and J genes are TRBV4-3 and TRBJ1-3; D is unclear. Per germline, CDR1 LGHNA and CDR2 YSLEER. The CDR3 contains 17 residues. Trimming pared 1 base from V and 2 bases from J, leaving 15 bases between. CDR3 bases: TGCGCCAGCAGCCAAGGCCCGCCAGGCTCGGCTGGAAACACCATATATTTT. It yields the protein CASSQGPPGSAGNTIYF.

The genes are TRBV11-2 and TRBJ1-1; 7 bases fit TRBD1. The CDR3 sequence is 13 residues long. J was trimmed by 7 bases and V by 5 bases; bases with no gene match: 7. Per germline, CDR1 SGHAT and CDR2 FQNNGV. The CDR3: CASSPDRWGEAFF. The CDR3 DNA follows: TGTGCCAGCAGCCCGGACAGGTGGGGTGAAGCTTTCTTT.

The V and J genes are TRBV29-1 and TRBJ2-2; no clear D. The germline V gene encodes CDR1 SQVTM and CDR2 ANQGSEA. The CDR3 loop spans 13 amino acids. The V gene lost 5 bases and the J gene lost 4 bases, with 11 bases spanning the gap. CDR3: CSVKATGTGELFF. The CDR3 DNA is TGCAGCGTTAAGGCGACGGGCACCGGGGAGCTGTTTTTT.

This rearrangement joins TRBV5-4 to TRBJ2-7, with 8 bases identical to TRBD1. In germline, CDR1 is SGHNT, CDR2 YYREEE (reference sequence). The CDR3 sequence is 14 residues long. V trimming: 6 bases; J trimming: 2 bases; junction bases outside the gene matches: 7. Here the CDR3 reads CASNLQGGPYEQYF. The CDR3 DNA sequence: TGTGCCAGCAACCTACAGGGGGGCCCCTACGAGCAGTACTTC.

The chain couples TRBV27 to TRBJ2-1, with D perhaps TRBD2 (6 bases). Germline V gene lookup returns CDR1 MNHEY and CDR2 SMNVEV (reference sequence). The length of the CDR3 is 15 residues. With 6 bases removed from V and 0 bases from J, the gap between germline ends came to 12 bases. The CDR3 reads CASSSGRGSYNEQFF. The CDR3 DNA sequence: TGTGCCAGCAGCTCCGGGCGGGGCTCCTACAATGAGCAGTTCTTC.

DNA for the CDR3: TGCGCCAGCAGCCCTGGGACAGACAATCAGCCCCAGCATTTT. Translation gives CASSPGTDNQPQHF. The J gene is TRBJ1-5, the V gene TRBV4-3, with 7 bases matching TRBD1. V dropped 4 bases and J dropped 3; count of bases not matched to a gene: 3. CDR1 and CDR2 (germline): LGHNA, YSLEER. The CDR3 loop spans 14 amino acids.

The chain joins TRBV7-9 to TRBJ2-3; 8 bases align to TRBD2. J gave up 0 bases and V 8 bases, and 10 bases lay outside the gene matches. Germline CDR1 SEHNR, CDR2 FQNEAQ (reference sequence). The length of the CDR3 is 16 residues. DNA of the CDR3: TGTGCCAGCGTATCCAGCGGGGGTACTAGCACAGATACGCAGTATTTT. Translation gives CASVSSGGTSTDTQYF.

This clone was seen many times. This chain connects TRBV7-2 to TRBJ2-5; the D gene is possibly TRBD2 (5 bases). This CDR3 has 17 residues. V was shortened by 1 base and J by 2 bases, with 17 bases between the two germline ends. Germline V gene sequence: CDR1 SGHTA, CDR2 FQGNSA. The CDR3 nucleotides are TGTGCCAGCAGCTTAGTCGGGCGGCTAGCAGCACAAGAGACCCAGTACTTC. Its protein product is CASSLVGRLAAQETQYF.

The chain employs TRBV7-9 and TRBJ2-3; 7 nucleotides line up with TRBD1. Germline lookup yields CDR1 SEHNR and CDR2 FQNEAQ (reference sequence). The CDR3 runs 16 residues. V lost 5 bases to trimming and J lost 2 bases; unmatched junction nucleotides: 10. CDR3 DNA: TGTGCCAGCAGCGCCCGGGACAGAGGGACCACAGATACGCAGTATTTT. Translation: CASSARDRGTTDTQYF.

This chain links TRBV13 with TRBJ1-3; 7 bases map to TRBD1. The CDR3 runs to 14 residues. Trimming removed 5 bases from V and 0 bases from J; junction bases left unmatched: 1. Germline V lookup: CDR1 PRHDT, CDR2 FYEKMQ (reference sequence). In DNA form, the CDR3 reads TGTGCCAGCAGCCACAGGGGCTCTGGAAACACCATATATTTT. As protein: CASSHRGSGNTIYF.

The CDR3, as DNA: TGTGCCAGCAGCCCCGGGGGCGGGAGAAGGTACAATGAGCAGTTCTTC. Amino acids: CASSPGGGRRYNEQFF. This chain uses TRBV5-4 with TRBJ2-1; D is perhaps TRBD2 (7 bases). Trimming stripped 4 bases from V and 4 bases from J, with 18 bases between. Germline CDR1 SGHNT, CDR2 YYREEE (reference sequence). The CDR3 is 16 amino acids.

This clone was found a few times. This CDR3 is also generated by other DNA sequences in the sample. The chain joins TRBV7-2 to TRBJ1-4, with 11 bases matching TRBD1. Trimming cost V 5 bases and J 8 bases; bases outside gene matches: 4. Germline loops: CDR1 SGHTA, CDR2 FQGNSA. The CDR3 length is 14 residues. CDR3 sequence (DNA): TGTGCCAGCAGCCGGGACAGGGGGGGCGAAAAACTGTTTTTT. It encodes CASSRDRGGEKLFF.